This T cell receptor beta chain was found in a study of T cells in Graves' hyperthyroidism and ophthalmopathy. Lactation, pregnancy, other autoimmune disease or uncontrolled infection led to exclusion of patients. Broader study findings: Blood also contained most expanded thyroid clonotypes above 0.001.

CDR1 and CDR2 from the germline V gene are SGHAT and FQDESV (reference sequence). The CDR3 contains 15 residues. J was trimmed by 9 bases and V by 5 bases; bases with no gene match: 12. This clonotype occurred a few times. Its antigen remains unknown. Amplified TCR beta CDR3 regions came from RNA transcripts. The HTBI primer set drove a first-round RT-PCR of the TCR CDR3. MiXCR, applied by TCRdb to the multiplex PCR reads, yields one record per CDR3 protein. The sample lists about 400,000 distinct CDR3 sequences; approximately 25% were seen once. Sequenced material: blood. The J gene is TRBJ2-1, the V gene TRBV11-1; 8 bases are a match to TRBD1. This receptor was obtained from a man between 50 and 59 years old with Graves' hyperthyroidism. The CDR3 sequence is CASSPDRVPWGEQFF. The CDR3 bases are TGTGCCAGCAGCCCGGACAGGGTGCCATGGGGTGAGCAGTTCTTC.